The present T cell receptor (beta chain) was sequenced within a study of blood T cell repertoires in COVID-19. Per the study methods: Reference gene primer amplification gave estimated nucleated cell counts. Data came from immunoSEQ multiplex PCR; TCRdb stores just in-frame clones and leaves some out. The DNA gave D and trimming, while V, J and clone size come from that table. The table shows over 120,000 clones, with about 87% occurring only once. The germline gives CDR1 SGHAT, CDR2 FQNNGV. J lost 3 bases, V lost 4 bases, and 2 bases had no gene match. This CDR3 is built from 13 residues. The TCR sequence derives from a man between 60 and 75 years old who had recovered from COVID-19. The chain recombines TRBV11-2 with TRBJ2-5, with 7 bases aligning to TRBD1. The sequencing sample was made of PBMCs or T cells enriched from blood (not recorded which). CDR3 loop: CASSSGTEETQYF. DNA of the CDR3: TGTGCCAGCAGCTCCGGGACAGAAGAGACCCAGTACTTC. Combining the CDR3 with reference TRBV11-2 and TRBJ2-5 gives the whole variable domain EAGVAQSPRYKIIEKRQSVAFWCNPISGHATLYWYQQILGQGPKLLIQFQNNGVVDDSQLPKDRFSAERLKGVDSTLKIQPAKLEDSAVYLCASSSGTEETQYFGPGTRLLVL.